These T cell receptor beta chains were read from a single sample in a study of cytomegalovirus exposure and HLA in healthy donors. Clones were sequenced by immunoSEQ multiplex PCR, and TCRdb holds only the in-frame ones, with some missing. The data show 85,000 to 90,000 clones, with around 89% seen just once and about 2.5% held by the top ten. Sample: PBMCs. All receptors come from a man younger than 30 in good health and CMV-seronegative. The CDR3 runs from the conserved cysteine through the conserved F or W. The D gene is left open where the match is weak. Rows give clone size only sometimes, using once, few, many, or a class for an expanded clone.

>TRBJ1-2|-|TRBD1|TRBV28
CASIPGQINYGYTF
TGTGCCAGCATTCCGGGACAGATAAACTATGGCTACACCTTC
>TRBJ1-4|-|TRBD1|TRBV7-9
CASGTGANEKLFF
TGTGCCAGCGGGACAGGGGCTAATGAAAAACTGTTTTTT
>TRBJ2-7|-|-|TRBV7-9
CASSDEGRGTYEQYF
TGTGCCAGCAGCGACGAGGGCAGGGGAACCTACGAGCAGTACTTC
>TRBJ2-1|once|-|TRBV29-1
CSVVGAHLYYNEQFF
TGCAGCGTTGTGGGGGCCCACTTATACTACAATGAGCAGTTCTTC
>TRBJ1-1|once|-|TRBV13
CASSLYGDTEAFF
TGTGCCAGCAGCTTATACGGTGACACTGAAGCTTTCTTT
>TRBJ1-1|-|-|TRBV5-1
CASSLTSTEAFF
TGCGCCAGCAGCTTGACGAGCACTGAAGCTTTCTTT
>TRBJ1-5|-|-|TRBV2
CARTGQPQHF
TGTGCCAGGACTGGTCAGCCCCAGCATTTT
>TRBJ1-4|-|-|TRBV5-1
CASSLLTGNEKLFF
TGCGCCAGCAGCTTGCTTACAGGGAACGAAAAACTGTTTTTT
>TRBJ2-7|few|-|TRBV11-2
CASSPTKRSVGAGYEQYF
TGTGCCAGCAGCCCAACAAAACGGTCTGTGGGAGCGGGCTACGAGCAGTACTTC
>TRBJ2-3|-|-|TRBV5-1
CASSGSTGNTDTQYF
TGCGCCAGCTCCGGTTCTACAGGGAACACAGATACGCAGTATTTT
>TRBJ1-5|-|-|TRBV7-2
CASSYYGGVGQPQHF
TGTGCCAGCAGCTACTACGGGGGGGTTGGTCAGCCCCAGCATTTT
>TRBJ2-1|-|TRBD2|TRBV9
CASSVGSAGVYEQFF
TGTGCCAGCAGCGTAGGCTCAGCGGGAGTCTATGAGCAGTTCTTC
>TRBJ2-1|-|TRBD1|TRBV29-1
CSVDDPSPLDRAAYNEQFF
TGCAGCGTTGATGATCCCTCACCCCTGGACAGGGCCGCCTACAATGAGCAGTTCTTC
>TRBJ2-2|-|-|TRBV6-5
CASSYGGRGTGELFF
TGTGCCAGCAGTTACGGTGGGAGAGGGACCGGGGAGCTGTTTTTT
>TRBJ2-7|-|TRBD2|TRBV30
CAWSTSGYEQYF
TGTGCCTGGAGTACTAGCGGCTACGAGCAGTACTTC
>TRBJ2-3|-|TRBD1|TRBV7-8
CASSRGDRVYTQYF
TGTGCCAGCAGCCGGGGGGACAGGGTATATACGCAGTATTTT
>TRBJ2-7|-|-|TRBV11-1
CASNGDSIGEQYF
TGTGCCAGCAACGGCGATAGCATTGGCGAGCAGTACTTC
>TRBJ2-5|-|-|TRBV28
CASKKRTGREETQYF
TGTGCCAGCAAAAAGCGGACTGGGAGAGAGGAGACCCAGTACTTC
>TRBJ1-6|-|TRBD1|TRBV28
CASVVTGVSPLHF
TGTGCCAGCGTTGTAACAGGGGTCTCACCCCTCCACTTT
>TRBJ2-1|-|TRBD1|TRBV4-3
CASSHNLDRGHNEQFF
TGCGCCAGCAGCCACAACCTGGACAGGGGACACAATGAGCAGTTCTTC
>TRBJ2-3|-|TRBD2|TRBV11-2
CASSFGTSGPDTQYF
TGTGCCAGCAGCTTCGGGACTAGCGGACCAGATACGCAGTATTTT
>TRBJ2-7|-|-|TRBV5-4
CASSDPGSSYEQYF
TGTGCCAGCAGCGACCCGGGGAGCTCCTACGAGCAGTACTTC
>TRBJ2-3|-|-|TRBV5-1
CASRGVGTDTQYF
TGCGCCAGCCGCGGTGTGGGCACAGATACGCAGTATTTT
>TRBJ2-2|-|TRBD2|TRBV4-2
CASSQGTSGRSNTGELFF
TGTGCCAGCAGCCAGGGGACTAGCGGGAGAAGTAATACCGGGGAGCTGTTTTTT
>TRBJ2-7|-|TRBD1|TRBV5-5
CASSLGQGPYEQYF
TGTGCCAGCAGCTTGGGACAGGGACCCTACGAGCAGTACTTC
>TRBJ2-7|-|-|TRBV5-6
CASKVRESYEQYF
TGTGCCAGCAAGGTGCGGGAAAGTTACGAGCAGTACTTC
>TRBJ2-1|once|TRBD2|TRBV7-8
CASSLRMGASGRELYEQFF
TGTGCCAGCAGCTTACGGATGGGTGCTAGCGGGAGGGAGTTGTATGAGCAGTTCTTC
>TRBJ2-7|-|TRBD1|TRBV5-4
CASRPGTGFHEQYF
TGTGCCAGCAGGCCCGGGACAGGGTTCCACGAGCAGTACTTC
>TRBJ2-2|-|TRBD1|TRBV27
CASRTGGQYYRGAVF
TGTGCCAGCCGAACAGGGGGTCAATATTACCGGGGAGCTGTTTTT
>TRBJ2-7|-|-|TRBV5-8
CASRRDSLSTSSYEQYF
TGTGCCAGCAGGCGGGACAGCTTATCCACCAGCTCCTACGAGCAGTACTTC
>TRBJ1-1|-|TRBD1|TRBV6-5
CACGQGANTEAFF
TGTGCCTGCGGACAGGGAGCCAACACTGAAGCTTTCTTT
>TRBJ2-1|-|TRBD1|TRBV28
CASRTPDRLYNEQFF
TGTGCCAGCAGAACCCCGGACAGGTTATACAATGAGCAGTTCTTC
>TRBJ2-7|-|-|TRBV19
CASSSRWTGVRGEQYF
TGTGCCAGTAGTTCTCGGTGGACGGGGGTCCGTGGCGAGCAGTACTTC
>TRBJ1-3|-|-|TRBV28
CASSLRLTGSGNTIYF
TGTGCCAGCAGTTTACGTTTGACGGGCTCTGGAAACACCATATATTTT
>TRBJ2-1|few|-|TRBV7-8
CASSLAPGTEQFF
TGTGCCAGCAGCTTAGCTCCCGGGACAGAGCAGTTCTTC
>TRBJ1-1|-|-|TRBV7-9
CSSSLWADNTEAFF
TGTTCCAGCAGCTTATGGGCAGACAACACTGAAGCTTTCTTT
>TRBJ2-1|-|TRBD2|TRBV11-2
CASSLVAARREGLNEQFF
TGTGCCAGCAGCTTAGTAGCAGCTCGGCGGGAGGGCCTCAATGAGCAGTTCTTC
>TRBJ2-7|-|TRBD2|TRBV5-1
CASSSVIAGPATYEQYF
TGCGCCAGCAGCTCGGTAATAGCGGGGCCAGCTACCTACGAGCAGTACTTC
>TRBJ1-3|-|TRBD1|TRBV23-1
CASSQLPDRGELRSGNTIYF
TGCGCCAGCAGTCAATTACCGGACAGGGGAGAATTACGGTCTGGAAACACCATATATTTT
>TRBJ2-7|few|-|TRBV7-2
CASSLAGWRDEQYF
TGTGCCAGCAGCTTAGCCGGTTGGAGGGACGAGCAGTACTTC
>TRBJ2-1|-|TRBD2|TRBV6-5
CASSYGAGGSYNEQFF
TGTGCCAGCAGTTACGGGGCGGGGGGCTCCTACAATGAGCAGTTCTTC
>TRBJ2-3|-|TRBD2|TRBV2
CASDPLQTSGSLGTQYF
TGTGCCAGCGATCCCCTCCAGACTAGCGGGAGCTTGGGTACGCAGTATTTT